The 4 T cell receptor beta chains presented below share a single source sample, sequenced in a study of shared clonotypes between healthy human individuals. Assay: immunoSEQ multiplex PCR; the TCRdb copy retains only in-frame clones and omits some. The sample contains some 2,400,000 clones, nearly 97% of which appear only once. Material: naive CD4+ T cells sorted from blood. This sample's subset: CD45RA+ positively selected. The receptors derive from a young man in good health.

The chain has TRBV4-3 and TRBJ2-2; 13 bases align to TRBD2. V trimming: 3 bases; J trimming: 7 bases; junction bases outside the gene matches: 14. Per the germline V gene, CDR1 is LGHNA and CDR2 is YSLEER. The CDR3 is made up of 19 amino acids. CDR3 bases: TGCGCCAGCAGCCATCAACTAGCGGGAGGGCCTAGATCAGGCGGGGAGCTGTTTTTT. It specifies CASSHQLAGGPRSGGELFF.

V gene TRBV5-1 combines with J gene TRBJ2-5; 8 bases are a match to TRBD2. Germline V lookup: CDR1 SGHRS, CDR2 YFSETQ. The V gene end was trimmed by 0 bases and the J gene end by 4 bases; junction bases not matched to a gene: 8. The CDR3 has 16 residues. CDR3 sequence (DNA): TGCGCCAGCAGCTTGGACCCACTAGCGGTGGGAGAGACCCAGTACTTC. Translation: CASSLDPLAVGETQYF. The entire variable domain, with the rest obtained from reference TRBV5-1 and TRBJ2-5, is as follows: KAGVTQTPRYLIKTRGQQVTLSCSPISGHRSVSWYQQTPGQGLQFLFEYFSETQRNKGNFPGRFSGRQFSNSRSEMNVSTLELGDSALYLCASSLDPLAVGETQYFGPGTRLLVL.

This clone showed up just once. At the DNA level, this CDR3 is encoded by other sequences in the same sample as well. The genes are TRBV5-1 and TRBJ1-4; 7 bases align to TRBD1. Trimming cost V 0 bases and J 7 bases; bases outside gene matches: 3. Germline CDR1 and CDR2: SGHRS and YFSETQ. The CDR3 has 14 residues. The CDR3 sequence: CASSLGQGGEKLFF. The CDR3 DNA reads as TGCGCCAGCAGCTTGGGACAGGGTGGTGAAAAACTGTTTTTT.

The V and J genes are TRBV6-1 and TRBJ2-1, with 7 bases that match TRBD1. Looked up from germline, CDR1 is MNHNS and CDR2 is SASEGT. The CDR3 consists of 15 residues. V was pared by 8 bases and J by 2 bases, with 9 bases of the junction left unmatched. The CDR3 DNA reads as TGTGCCAGCCGGGGCAGGGGGAAGACCTACAATGAGCAGTTCTTC. The encoded protein is CASRGRGKTYNEQFF.